This entry lists 20 T cell receptor beta chains sequenced from one sample in a study of shared clonotypes between healthy human individuals (TCRdb year 2020). Libraries were made using the immunoSEQ multiplex PCR assay. The immuneACCESS repertoire file appears here via TCRdb, limited to in-frame rearrangements. These files lack a portion of the clones; in checked studies, under half of the deficit traces to unresolved V genes, and the cause of the others is not known. The sample table holds around 2.3 million clones, of which more than 90% were seen once. The ten largest make up roughly 0.13% of the sample. The sequencing input was naive CD4+ T cells sorted from blood. In light of the paper, this sample's cell subset or site label describes: CD45RA+ positively selected. The receptor source for this set is a man aged 18-30 years in good health.

CDR3 sequence: CASSIESRGPYEQYF. CDR3 bases: TGTGCCAGTAGTATAGAGTCCAGGGGGCCCTACGAGCAGTACTTC. This rearrangement joins TRBV19 to TRBJ2-7; 8 nucleotides line up with TRBD1. The CDR3 is 15 amino acids. Germline V gives CDR1 LNHDA, CDR2 SQIVND (reference sequence). V was clipped by 0 bases and J by 2 bases; unmatched bases: 3.

This chain connects TRBV4-3 to TRBJ1-3; maybe TRBD1 (5 bases). V shed 1 base and J shed 4 bases, with 11 bases lying between them. CDR1 is LGHNA and CDR2 is YSLEER in the germline V gene. This CDR3 is built from 15 residues. The CDR3 DNA sequence: TGCGCCAGCAGCCAAGTAATGGGACTCGGAAACACCATATATTTT. The encoded protein is CASSQVMGLGNTIYF.

The rearrangement joins TRBV4-1 to TRBJ2-7; possible D gene TRBD2, 5 bases. Germline-derived CDR1 and CDR2 are MGHRA and YSYEKL. The CDR3 has 13 residues. V was trimmed by 4 bases and J by 3 bases, leaving 10 bases between them. CDR3 protein: CASSPAGHYEQYF. For the CDR3, the DNA is TGCGCCAGCAGCCCGGCGGGCCACTACGAGCAGTACTTC.

The genes are TRBV7-9 and TRBJ1-3; weak D call: TRBD1 (5 bases). CDR3 length equals 17 residues. V shed 5 bases and J shed 0 bases, with 17 bases lying between them. The germline gives CDR1 SEHNR, CDR2 FQNEAQ (reference sequence). The chain's CDR3 is CASSPAFRDHSGNTIYF. DNA for the CDR3: TGTGCCAGCAGCCCCGCTTTCAGGGACCACTCTGGAAACACCATATATTTT.

This clone was recorded only once. This chain links TRBV6-5 with TRBJ1-1, with TRBD1 as a possible D gene (6 bases). Deletions cut 2 bases from V and 8 bases from J, with 12 bases between. From germline, CDR1 is MNHEY and CDR2 SVGAGI. The CDR3 sequence is 13 residues long. This CDR3 is CASSYRPDREAFF. DNA for the CDR3: TGTGCCAGCAGTTACCGCCCAGACAGGGAAGCTTTCTTT.

The rearrangement uses TRBV6-1 and TRBJ2-7, with D tentatively TRBD2 (6 bases). V gave up 4 bases and J gave up 3 bases, with 13 bases separating them. Germline assignment: CDR1 MNHNS and CDR2 SASEGT. There are 14 residues in the CDR3. The CDR3 loop is CASSAGSTLYEQYF. Written as DNA, the CDR3 is TGTGCCAGCAGTGCCGGGAGCACCCTCTACGAGCAGTACTTC.

Turning to this clone: Within the sample, other DNA sequences also encode this same CDR3. The chain joins TRBV7-2 to TRBJ2-5; tentatively, D is TRBD1 or TRBD2 (5 bases each). V was clipped by 0 bases and J by 5 bases, with 7 bases between them. Germline V CDR1 and CDR2: SGHTA, FQGNSA. The CDR3 sequence is 13 residues long. The CDR3 bases are TGTGCCAGCAGCTTAGCGGGGGTCGAGACCCAGTACTTC. Protein product: CASSLAGVETQYF.

This chain links TRBV9 with TRBJ2-2, with no clear D. The CDR3 loop spans 14 amino acids. The germline CDR1 and CDR2 sequences are SGDLS and YYNGEE. V lost 0 bases and J 4 bases, leaving 7 bases between the germline ends. The CDR3 sequence is CASSVASFTGELFF. In DNA, the CDR3 is TGTGCCAGCAGCGTAGCCTCGTTCACCGGGGAGCTGTTTTTT. The full variable domain, completed using reference TRBV9 and TRBJ2-2, is DSGVTQTPKHLITATGQRVTLRCSPRSGDLSVYWYQQSLDQGLQFLIQYYNGEERAKGNILERFSAQQFPDLHSELNLSSLELGDSALYFCASSVASFTGELFFGEGSRLTVL.

About this clone itself: Other DNA variants within this sample encode the same CDR3. The chain carries TRBV30 and TRBJ2-3; TRBD1 is a possible D gene (6 bases). V was clipped by 3 bases and J by 0 bases, with 13 bases between them. CDR3 size: 15 residues. The germline gives CDR1 GTSNPN, CDR2 SVGIG (reference sequence). CDR3 DNA sequence: TGTGCCTGGAGCCCGGGGACACTGAGCACAGATACGCAGTATTTT. Its protein product is CAWSPGTLSTDTQYF.

V usage is TRBV6-6 and J usage is TRBJ1-1, with D possibly being TRBD1 (5 bases). Trimming took off 2 bases at V and 0 bases at J, with 7 bases between the two ends. In germline, CDR1 is MNHNY, CDR2 SVGAGI (reference sequence). This CDR3 spans 14 amino acids. The CDR3 bases are TGTGCCAGCAGTTACCAGGGCATGAACACTGAAGCTTTCTTT. Its protein is CASSYQGMNTEAFF.

The chain is built from TRBV10-2 and TRBJ2-6, with 7 bases fitting TRBD2. There are 15 residues in the CDR3. Germline lookup yields CDR1 WSHSY and CDR2 SAAADI. V shed 5 bases and J 3 bases; nucleotides not matched to a gene: 4. CDR3 amino acids: CASSMGGYGANVLTF. The CDR3 nucleotides read TGCGCCAGCAGTATGGGGGGGTATGGGGCCAACGTCCTGACTTTC.

Note on this clone: Other nucleotide sequences in the sample specify the same CDR3. V is TRBV29-1 and J is TRBJ2-7; D is uncertain. Deletions cut 5 bases from V and 1 base from J, with 6 bases between. The CDR3 sequence is 11 residues long. The germline gives CDR1 SQVTM, CDR2 ANQGSEA. The chain's CDR3 is CSVTASYEQYF. Here the CDR3 DNA reads TGCAGCGTTACGGCATCCTACGAGCAGTACTTC.

The chain uses TRBV10-3 and TRBJ2-3; 12 positions agree with TRBD2. From germline, CDR1 is ENHRY and CDR2 SYGVKD. V shed 4 bases and J 5 bases; nucleotides not matched to a gene: 1. CDR3 length: 14 residues. CDR3 in DNA: TGTGCCATCAGTGGACTAGCGGGGGTAGATACGCAGTATTTT. It codes for CAISGLAGVDTQYF.

The rearrangement links TRBV6-1 to TRBJ1-2, with unresolved D. Deletions cut 8 bases from V and 4 bases from J, with 11 bases between. From germline, CDR1 is MNHNS and CDR2 SASEGT. The CDR3 is made up of 12 amino acids. CDR3 sequence: CASQVTGYGYTF. The DNA of the CDR3 is TGTGCCAGCCAAGTCACGGGCTATGGCTACACCTTC.

This rearrangement joins TRBV19 to TRBJ1-2; D is perhaps TRBD1 (5 bases). The length of the CDR3 is 15 residues. Trimming stripped 6 bases from V and 3 bases from J, with 17 bases between. Germline V lookup: CDR1 LNHDA, CDR2 SQIVND (reference sequence). The CDR3 DNA sequence: TGTGCCAGTAGCCGGGACGTTCAGCAGGACTATGGCTACACCTTC. Amino acid sequence: CASSRDVQQDYGYTF.

This chain connects TRBV11-2 to TRBJ2-3; 9 positions agree with TRBD2. Germline CDR1 and CDR2: SGHAT and FQNNGV. The ends lost 0 bases at V and 1 base at J; junction bases unmatched: 5. This CDR3 contains 17 residues. The CDR3 spells CASSLDSRLAGTDTQYF. CDR3 nucleotides: TGTGCCAGCAGCTTAGATAGTCGACTAGCGGGCACAGATACGCAGTATTTT.

This rearrangement joins TRBV27 to TRBJ2-3, with 7 bases matching TRBD2. This CDR3 is 14 amino acids long. Germline assignment: CDR1 MNHEY and CDR2 SMNVEV (reference sequence). The junction had 7 bases not matched to a gene; V was cut back by 4 bases and J by 6 bases. This CDR3 reads CASSSWGGSDTQYF. The CDR3 DNA follows: TGTGCCAGCAGTTCATGGGGCGGGAGTGATACGCAGTATTTT.

The chain employs TRBV11-3 and TRBJ2-3; 12 nucleotides line up with TRBD2. The junction had 8 bases not matched to a gene; V was cut back by 6 bases and J by 10 bases. The CDR3 consists of 14 residues. Germline V gene data show CDR1 as SGHNT and CDR2 as YENEEA. In DNA form, the CDR3 reads TGTGCCAGCAGTTCCGGACTAGCGGGGACACCGCAGTATTTT. This translates into CASSSGLAGTPQYF.

A remark on this clone: The identical CDR3 is also encoded by other nucleotide sequences in the sample. J is TRBJ1-3 and V is TRBV5-1; D is uncertain. The CDR3 is made up of 14 amino acids. Germline V lookup: CDR1 SGHRS, CDR2 YFSETQ. The ends were cut back, 4 bases at V and 0 bases at J, with 8 bases in the middle. The CDR3 protein is CASSPGGSGNTIYF. DNA of the CDR3: TGCGCCAGCAGCCCGGGTGGCTCTGGAAACACCATATATTTT. Supplemented by reference TRBV5-1 and TRBJ1-3, the full variable domain reads KAGVTQTPRYLIKTRGQQVTLSCSPISGHRSVSWYQQTPGQGLQFLFEYFSETQRNKGNFPGRFSGRQFSNSRSEMNVSTLELGDSALYLCASSPGGSGNTIYFGEGSWLTVV.

This sequence joins TRBV27 and TRBJ2-7, with D tentatively TRBD1 (5 bases). CDR1 and CDR2 (germline): MNHEY, SMNVEV (reference sequence). The CDR3 spans 14 residues. Trimming stripped 5 bases from V and 1 base from J, with 12 bases between. Here the CDR3 reads CASSPGHKSYEQYF. In nucleotides, the CDR3 is TGTGCCAGCAGTCCCGGACATAAGTCCTACGAGCAGTACTTC.